These 2 T cell receptor beta chains share one sample of origin, sequenced in a study of cytomegalovirus exposure and HLA in healthy donors (dated by TCRdb to about 2017). Libraries were constructed by the immunoSEQ multiplex PCR assay. A mixture of 60 forward primers for TCR Vbeta segments and 13 reverse primers for TCR Jbeta segments was used in the multiplex PCR. Sourced from immuneACCESS, this table was stored by TCRdb with only in-frame sequences that have V and J called. A share of the clones is absent; for the studies checked, an unresolved V gene accounts for under half, and the remainder has no known explanation. A total of about 170,000 clones appear in this sample, around 80% of them only once. The top ten clones comprise 2% to 2.5% of the sample. The material sequenced was PBMCs. The receptors were sampled from a male donor in good health and CMV-seronegative.

The rearrangement links TRBV13 to TRBJ2-3, with a tentative D call TRBD2 (5 bases). V was cut by 4 bases and J by 6 bases, with 26 bases left in between. Per germline, CDR1 PRHDT and CDR2 FYEKMQ (reference sequence). The CDR3 is 18 residues long. The CDR3 here is CASSSALYSDGGDDTQYF. In DNA form, the CDR3 reads TGTGCCAGCAGCTCGGCCCTATATTCGGACGGAGGAGATGATACGCAGTATTTT. Full variable domain (missing parts from reference TRBV13 and TRBJ2-3): AAGVIQSPRHLIKEKRETATLKCYPIPRHDTVYWYQQGPGQDPQFLISFYEKMQSDKGSIPDRFSAQQFSDYHSELNMSSLELGDSALYFCASSSALYSDGGDDTQYFGPGTRLTVL.

Here the CDR3 reads CASSLVDRGRAFF. The CDR3 region has the DNA TGTGCCAGCAGCTTAGTTGACAGGGGGCGAGCTTTCTTT. The genes are TRBV7-9 and TRBJ1-1; 10 bases agree with TRBD1. This CDR3 comprises 13 residues. With 1 base clipped from V and 10 bases from J, the junction kept 3 bases outside the gene matches. Germline values: CDR1 SEHNR, CDR2 FQNEAQ (reference sequence). Full variable domain (missing parts from reference TRBV7-9 and TRBJ1-1): DTGVSQNPRHKITKRGQNVTFRCDPISEHNRLYWYRQTLGQGPEFLTYFQNEAQLEKSRLLSDRFSAERPKGSFSTLEIQRTEQGDSAMYLCASSLVDRGRAFFGQGTRLTVV.